The rows below give T cell receptor beta chains drawn from one sample of a study of a mutant IDH1 vaccine in newly diagnosed glioma. Sequenced by immunoSEQ multiplex PCR; TCRdb stores in-frame clones only, minus some. This table holds about 25,000 clones, 65% to 85% found once. Their recognized antigens are unknown. This specimen was PBMCs, taken from a glioma patient whose treatment included an IDH1 peptide vaccine. The receptor source for this set is a man in his forties with glioma. Each CDR3 is given with its conserved first and last residue. The D gene is left open where the match is weak. The size entry is marked missing in some rows and otherwise reads once, few, many or a size class.

V	D	size	J	CDR3	DNA
TRBV6-6	TRBD1	.	TRBJ2-7	CASSSRRQGVSYEQYF	TGTGCCAGCAGTTCTAGACGACAGGGGGTCTCCTACGAGCAGTACTTC
TRBV28	.	.	TRBJ1-6	CASSLAYLVTGPSPLHF	TGTGCCAGCAGTTTAGCCTACTTAGTCACAGGGCCGTCACCCCTCCACTTT
TRBV5-4	.	once	TRBJ1-1	CASSLPGYGTEAFF	TGTGCCAGCAGCTTGCCCGGGTATGGCACTGAAGCTTTCTTT
TRBV14	.	.	TRBJ2-7	CASSQLGYEQYF	TGTGCCAGCAGTCAACTGGGTTACGAGCAGTACTTC
TRBV19	TRBD2	.	TRBJ2-7	CASSIAAGGSYEQYF	TGTGCCAGTAGTATAGCGGCGGGAGGATCCTACGAGCAGTACTTC
TRBV5-4	.	.	TRBJ1-3	CASSLDRVLPSGNTIYF	TGTGCCAGCAGCTTGGACAGGGTCCTACCGTCCGGAAACACCATATATTTT
TRBV7-2	.	.	TRBJ2-7	CASSRTHSSYEQYF	TGTGCCAGCAGCCGTACGCACAGCTCCTACGAGCAGTACTTC
TRBV6-5	TRBD1	once	TRBJ2-4	CASRDRGDIQYF	TGTGCCAGCAGGGACAGGGGAGACATTCAGTACTTC
TRBV28	TRBD2	.	TRBJ2-7	CASRSPSGSYEQYF	TGTGCCAGCAGATCCCCTAGCGGCTCCTACGAGCAGTACTTC
TRBV6-4	TRBD2	.	TRBJ2-2	CASSDSGTSTGELFF	TGTGCCAGCAGTGACTCCGGGACTAGCACCGGGGAGCTGTTTTTT
TRBV29-1	.	.	TRBJ2-5	CSVEEWAETQYF	TGCAGCGTTGAAGAATGGGCAGAGACCCAGTACTTC
TRBV19	.	few	TRBJ2-1	CASTWGSSDEQFF	TGTGCCAGTACTTGGGGCTCTAGCGATGAGCAGTTCTTC
TRBV7-2	.	.	TRBJ2-3	CASSLDFRDTQYF	TGTGCCAGCAGCTTAGATTTCCGAGATACGCAGTATTTT
TRBV6-5	.	.	TRBJ2-2	CASSYKRDFYTGELFF	TGTGCCAGCAGTTACAAAAGGGATTTTTACACCGGGGAGCTGTTTTTT
TRBV5-1	.	few	TRBJ2-1	CASSLVAFGTFTYNEQFF	TGCGCCAGCAGCTTGGTCGCATTTGGGACATTTACCTACAATGAGCAGTTCTTC
TRBV6-5	.	.	TRBJ2-2	CASLLVLGGELFF	TGTGCCAGCTTACTTGTTCTTGGGGGGGAGCTGTTTTTT
TRBV6-5	.	.	TRBJ1-2	CASTDRQGKYYGYTF	TGTGCCAGCACGGACCGGCAGGGGAAGTACTATGGCTACACCTTC
TRBV15	.	.	TRBJ2-3	CATSRDPPGKSTDTQYF	TGTGCCACCAGCAGAGATCCCCCGGGAAAAAGCACAGATACGCAGTATTTT
TRBV28	.	.	TRBJ1-5	CASSSGNQPQHF	TGTGCCAGCAGTTCAGGGAATCAGCCCCAGCATTTT
TRBV2	.	few	TRBJ2-3	CASRGQGLSTDTQYF	TGTGCCAGCAGAGGGCAGGGCCTAAGCACAGATACGCAGTATTTT
TRBV15	.	.	TRBJ2-3	CATSRGPLATDTQYF	TGTGCCACCAGCAGAGGGCCGTTGGCAACAGATACGCAGTATTTT
TRBV5-1	TRBD2	.	TRBJ2-1	CASSESRGNEQFF	TGCGCCAGCAGCGAATCGCGGGGGAATGAGCAGTTCTTC
TRBV15	.	once	TRBJ1-5	CATSRDGAVNQPQHF	TGTGCCACCAGCAGAGATGGAGCTGTAAATCAGCCCCAGCATTTT
TRBV6-1	.	.	TRBJ1-2	CASLLRRDSGYTF	TGTGCCAGCCTCTTACGCCGGGACTCTGGCTACACCTTC
TRBV30	.	medium-sized	TRBJ2-2	CAWSSGNTGELFF	TGTGCCTGGAGCTCGGGGAACACCGGGGAGCTGTTTTTT
TRBV7-2	.	.	TRBJ1-5	CASSCVRGGNQPQHF	TGTGCCAGCAGCTGCGTCAGGGGTGGCAATCAGCCCCAGCATTTT
TRBV6-5	TRBD1	.	TRBJ2-1	CASSYAPGQGYNEQFF	TGTGCCAGCAGTTACGCACCGGGACAGGGTTACAATGAGCAGTTCTTC
TRBV11-1	TRBD2	once	TRBJ2-5	CASSLRTSGRAGETQYF	TGTGCCAGCAGCTTAAGGACTAGCGGGAGGGCCGGGGAGACCCAGTACTTC
TRBV9	.	.	TRBJ2-3	CASSVGGALTDTQYF	TGTGCCAGCAGCGTAGGAGGGGCCTTAACAGATACGCAGTATTTT
TRBV4-1	.	.	TRBJ1-3	CASSQGVQAGSGNTIYF	TGCGCCAGCAGCCAAGGAGTCCAGGCAGGCTCTGGAAACACCATATATTTT
TRBV5-1	TRBD2	once	TRBJ2-1	CASSLADAGDYNEQFF	TGCGCCAGCAGCTTGGCCGACGCGGGGGACTACAATGAGCAGTTCTTC
TRBV7-6	TRBD1	.	TRBJ1-2	CASSEQGASGYTF	TGTGCCAGCAGCGAACAGGGGGCGTCCGGCTACACCTTC
TRBV9	.	.	TRBJ1-2	CASSVETGLFSYGYTF	TGTGCCAGCAGCGTAGAGACGGGGCTTTTCTCCTATGGCTACACCTTC